This TCR beta chain was obtained from a study of shared clonotypes between healthy human individuals. Overall study results and limits: At large depth, rarefaction still showed sorted-subset sequencing to be incomplete. It was only blood that was sampled, and tissue repertoires likely differ.

There were no recent acute infections or vaccinations among the donors, who were healthy HIV-negative adults. The length of the CDR3 is 15 residues. Germline V gene data show CDR1 as SGHNT and CDR2 as YYREEE (reference sequence). Trimming left V 0 bases short and J 4 bases short, with 12 bases between. The data were produced by immunoSEQ multiplex PCR, yet TCRdb's version contains in-frame clones alone and is incomplete. The sample gives about 680,000 clones, approximately 79% of which show up once; approximately 1.6% is in the top ten. Note on this clone: What it binds is unknown.

The chain couples TRBV5-4 to TRBJ2-3; a possible D gene is TRBD2 (7 bases). The receptor's source is a woman in her 30s in good health. Sequenced: memory CD4+ T cells sorted from blood. Subset here: CD45RA-negative fraction. DNA of the CDR3: TGTGCCAGCAGCTTGGCCGGGGGGCGAGCAGATACGCAGTATTTT. Protein sequence: CASSLAGGRADTQYF.